This T cell receptor beta chain was recorded in a study of neoadjuvant anti-PD-1 for oral cavity cancer. Clones were sequenced by immunoSEQ multiplex PCR, and TCRdb holds only the in-frame ones, with some missing. This sample has some 61,000 clones; 85% occur once, and the top ten carry less than 4%. This sample's time point: after neoadjuvant nivolumab, at surgical resection. Notes on this clone: Its antigen is not known.

Study conclusions and caveats: PBMC Gini-index clonality exceeded responders' in non-responders post-nivolumab.

This CDR3 comprises 16 residues. The ends lost 4 bases at V and 2 bases at J; junction bases unmatched: 8. CDR1 SEHNR and CDR2 FQNEAQ come from the germline V gene (reference sequence). Sample: PBMCs, taken after nivolumab (anti-PD-1) treatment. The chain links TRBV7-9 to TRBJ1-2; 9 bases fit TRBD1. This sequence originates from a person aged 35-79 years with oral cavity squamous cell carcinoma. For the CDR3, the DNA is TGTGCCAGCAGCTCCGGACAGGGGAGTGAGAACTATGGCTACACCTTC. Encoded protein: CASSSGQGSENYGYTF.